This T cell receptor beta chain was sequenced during a study of blood T cells in healthy people across ages. Primed by a sample-barcoded 5' primer and a J-beta primer mix, a second PCR proceeded for roughly 6 to 12 cycles. TCRdb reprocessed the 5' RACE reads via MiXCR and lists one record per CDR3 protein. Altogether about 780,000 distinct CDR3 sequences are present, 46% being singletons, with the ten largest covering 15% to 20%. Study conclusions and caveats: Per million T cells, TCR beta diversity dropped roughly linearly as age increased. Versus aged donors, long-lived donors had higher diversity and more naive CD4+ cells.

The CDR3 extends over 16 amino acids. Looked up from germline, CDR1 is DFQATT and CDR2 is SNEGSKA (reference sequence). The J segment lost 2 bases and the V segment lost 2 bases, leaving 9 bases of the junction unmatched. Comments on this clonotype: Its antigen is not known.

Material for sequencing was blood. The chain joins TRBV20-1 to TRBJ2-4; 7 bases fit TRBD2. The receptor comes from a man older than 75 in good health. CDR3 amino acids: CSARPFAGAPKNIQYF. CDR3 bases: TGCAGTGCTAGACCCTTTGCGGGAGCCCCCAAAAACATTCAGTACTTC.